This passage covers 18 T cell receptor beta chains from one sample sequenced in a study of blood T cells in healthy people across ages. Primers used in a second PCR of roughly 6 to 11 cycles were a sample-barcoded 5' primer and a J-beta primer mix. TCRdb re-derived calls from the 5' RACE reads in MiXCR, one entry per CDR3 protein. The data show more than 500,000 distinct CDR3 sequences, 25% to 30% seen once. Material: blood. These receptors originate from a woman in her 70s in good health.

V is TRBV10-3 and J is TRBJ1-2; 8 bases align to TRBD1. This CDR3 has 11 residues. The J segment lost 5 bases and the V segment lost 10 bases, leaving 3 bases of the junction unmatched. Per germline, CDR1 ENHRY and CDR2 SYGVKD. CDR3 bases: TGTGCCAGCACAGGGGGTTATGGCTACACCTTC. Its protein product is CASTGGYGYTF.

The chain carries TRBV12-5 and TRBJ2-5; 7 nucleotides align to TRBD2. This CDR3 contains 14 residues. J lost 5 bases, V lost 2 bases, and 5 bases had no gene match. Germline CDR1 reads LGHNT; CDR2 reads FRNRAP. CDR3 nucleotide sequence: TGTGCTAGTGGTTTGAGGGGAGGGCGGGAGACCCAGTACTTC. It encodes CASGLRGGRETQYF.

The chain joins TRBV19 to TRBJ2-5; a possible D gene is TRBD1 (5 bases). The DNA end favors TRBJ2-7, so the J call may be wrong. This CDR3 is 14 amino acids long. Germline V gene lookup returns CDR1 LNHDA and CDR2 SQIVND (reference sequence). DNA for the CDR3: TGTGCCAGTAGTATGGCAGGGCCGCTCTACGAGCAGTACTTC. Its translation is CASSMAGPLYEQYF.

This clonotype was counted a few times. The chain uses TRBV20-1 and TRBJ2-3; 12 bases fit TRBD2. Per germline, CDR1 DFQATT and CDR2 SNEGSKA (reference sequence). V lost 6 bases to trimming and J lost 8 bases; unmatched junction nucleotides: 9. There are 14 residues in the CDR3. Written as DNA, the CDR3 is TGCAGTGCCAAGACTAGCGGGGGAGTAGGTACGCAGTATTTT. Translation gives CSAKTSGGVGTQYF.

This clonotype was seen a few times. The chain uses TRBV28 and TRBJ2-7; 8 bases are shared with TRBD1. CDR3 size: 15 residues. J was trimmed by 8 bases and V by 6 bases; bases with no gene match: 15. Looked up from germline, CDR1 is MDHEN and CDR2 is SYDVKM. CDR3 bases: TGTGCCAGCAGGTTCCGGGACAGGCAATCGGGAAAGCAGTACTTC. Protein product: CASRFRDRQSGKQYF. The variable domain in full, with the rest retrieved from reference TRBV28 and TRBJ2-7, is DVKVTQSSRYLVKRTGEKVFLECVQDMDHENMFWYRQDPGLGLRLIYFSYDVKMKEKGDIPEGYSVSREKKERFSLILESASTNQTSMYLCASRFRDRQSGKQYFGPGTRLTVT.

CDR3 sequence (DNA): TGTGCCAGCAGCACCGCGGGGGCCTACTCCTACGAGCAGTACTTC. Residues: CASSTAGAYSYEQYF. V gene TRBV7-2 combines with J gene TRBJ2-7; D is perhaps TRBD2 (7 bases). The V gene lost 5 bases and the J gene lost 0 bases, with 14 bases spanning the gap. Germline CDR1 is SGHTA and CDR2 is FQGNSA. CDR3 size: 15 residues.

This clonotype was detected only a few times. The V gene is TRBV2, the J gene TRBJ1-6, with 9 bases matching TRBD1. Germline lookup yields CDR1 SNHLY and CDR2 FYNNEI. There are 15 residues in the CDR3. With 4 bases clipped from V and 10 bases from J, the junction kept 8 bases outside the gene matches. CDR3 sequence (DNA): TGTGCCAGCAGTGTTGACAGGGGGTCGTACTCACCCCTCCACTTT. Encoded protein: CASSVDRGSYSPLHF.

The chain links TRBV20-1 to TRBJ2-3; D gene uncertain. The ends were cut back, 6 bases at V and 3 bases at J, with 22 bases in the middle. The V gene's germline CDR1 is DFQATT and CDR2 SNEGSKA (reference sequence). This CDR3 is built from 16 residues. The chain's CDR3 is CSAVRPFSRQTDTQYF. The CDR3 DNA reads as TGCAGTGCCGTTAGGCCCTTTTCTAGGCAGACAGATACGCAGTATTTT.

The chain recombines TRBV4-3 with TRBJ2-3; TRBD1 matches 8 bases. The germline gives CDR1 LGHNA, CDR2 YSLEER. The trim removed 0 bases at V and 5 bases at J, leaving 10 bases unmatched. This CDR3 contains 17 residues. The CDR3 DNA sequence: TGCGCCAGCAGCCAAGATTGGACAGGGACCCACAGAGATACGCAGTATTTT. This translates into CASSQDWTGTHRDTQYF.

The chain has TRBV28 and TRBJ1-2; D not resolved. The germline gives CDR1 MDHEN, CDR2 SYDVKM. CDR3 length: 14 amino acids. V lost 3 bases and J lost 4, with 12 bases in between. Written as DNA, the CDR3 is TGTGCCAGCAGTTTTTCGGCAGGCTCCTATGGCTACACCTTC. Translated, it gives CASSFSAGSYGYTF.

This clonotype was detected a few times. The chain carries TRBV3-1 and TRBJ2-7; D not certain. V was pared by 6 bases and J by 7 bases, with 10 bases between. There are 11 residues in the CDR3. Germline CDR1 LGHDT, CDR2 YNNKEL (reference sequence). The CDR3 DNA reads TGTGCCAGCAGTCTGACGGAGGAGCAGTACTTC. Its translation is CASSLTEEQYF.

The V call is TRBV7-2, the J call TRBJ1-2; TRBD1 agrees at 10 bases. V lost 7 bases, J lost 3 bases, and 2 bases stayed unmatched. The CDR3 consists of 13 residues. The germline gives CDR1 SGHTA, CDR2 FQGNSA. CDR3 in DNA: TGTGCCAGCAACGGACAGGGGGACTATGGCTACACCTTC. Translated, it gives CASNGQGDYGYTF. Combining the CDR3 with reference TRBV7-2 and TRBJ1-2 gives the whole variable domain GAGVSQSPSNKVTEKGKDVELRCDPISGHTALYWYRQSLGQGLEFLIYFQGNSAPDKSGLPSDRFSAERTGGSVSTLTIQRTQQEDSAVYLCASNGQGDYGYTFGSGTRLTVV.

This clonotype has just a few counts. CDR3 coding DNA: TGTGCCAGCAGACCTGGACAGGGCGATGGCTATGGCTACACCTTC. The encoded protein is CASRPGQGDGYGYTF. The chain recombines TRBV5-6 with TRBJ1-2, with 8 bases fitting TRBD1. The trim removed 5 bases at V and 4 bases at J, leaving 10 bases unmatched. The CDR3 is made up of 15 amino acids. From germline, CDR1 is SGHDT and CDR2 YYEEEE.

This clonotype was detected ten times or more. The genes are TRBV7-2 and TRBJ2-2, with D perhaps assigned TRBD1 or TRBD2 (5 bases each). V lost 2 bases and J lost 0, with 10 bases in between. Germline assignment: CDR1 SGHTA and CDR2 FQGNSA. The CDR3 spans 16 residues. The CDR3, as DNA: TGTGCCAGCAGCTTATACGGGGCAGCGAACACCGGGGAGCTGTTTTTT. This codes for CASSLYGAANTGELFF.

This clonotype was observed a handful of times. This chain connects TRBV29-1 to TRBJ2-3; a weak D match, TRBD2 (6 bases). The CDR3 sequence is 12 residues long. Per germline, CDR1 SQVTM and CDR2 ANQGSEA. V lost 4 bases, J lost 2 bases, and 7 bases lay in between. Written as DNA, the CDR3 is TGCAGCGTTGGGACTAACACAGATACGCAGTATTTT. Translation: CSVGTNTDTQYF.

The chain couples TRBV12-3 or TRBV12-4 to TRBJ1-2; 12 bases are shared with TRBD1. The CDR3 is made up of 15 amino acids. V lost 5 bases, J lost 5 bases, and 6 bases stayed unmatched. CDR3: CASSLGTGGRYGYTF. The DNA of the CDR3 is TGTGCCAGCAGTCTAGGGACAGGGGGCAGGTATGGCTACACCTTC.

This clonotype was found a few times. This rearrangement joins TRBV12-3 or TRBV12-4 to TRBJ2-2, with D uncertain. Trimming took off 8 bases at V and 1 base at J, with 11 bases between the two ends. There are 14 residues in the CDR3. CDR3 coding DNA: TGTGCCAGCGCGTTGGGGTTGAACACCGGGGAGCTGTTTTTT. Its translation is CASALGLNTGELFF.

This clonotype occurred a few times. The chain couples TRBV5-8 to TRBJ1-6, with a tentative D call TRBD1 (6 bases). V dropped 4 bases and J dropped 10 bases, with 15 bases sitting between them. The CDR3 has 14 amino acids. Per the germline V gene, CDR1 is SGHTS and CDR2 is YDEGEE. The CDR3 region has the DNA TGTGCCAGCAGCCCAGGGGTTTTGGGCTCACCCCTCCACTTT. Translation: CASSPGVLGSPLHF.